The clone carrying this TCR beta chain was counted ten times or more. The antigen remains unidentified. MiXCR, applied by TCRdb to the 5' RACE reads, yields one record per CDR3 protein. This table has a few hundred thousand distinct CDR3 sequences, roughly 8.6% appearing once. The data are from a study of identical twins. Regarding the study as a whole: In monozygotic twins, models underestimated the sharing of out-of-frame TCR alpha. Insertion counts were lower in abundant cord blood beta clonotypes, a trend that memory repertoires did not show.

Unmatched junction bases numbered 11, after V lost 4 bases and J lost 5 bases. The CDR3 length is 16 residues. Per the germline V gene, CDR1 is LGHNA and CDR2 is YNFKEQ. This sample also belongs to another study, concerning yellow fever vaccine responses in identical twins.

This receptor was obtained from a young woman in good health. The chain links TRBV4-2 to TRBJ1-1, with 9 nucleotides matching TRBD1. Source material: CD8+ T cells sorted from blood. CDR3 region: CASSLDEGTGYTEAFF. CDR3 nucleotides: TGTGCCAGCAGCCTAGACGAAGGGACAGGGTATACTGAAGCTTTCTTT.